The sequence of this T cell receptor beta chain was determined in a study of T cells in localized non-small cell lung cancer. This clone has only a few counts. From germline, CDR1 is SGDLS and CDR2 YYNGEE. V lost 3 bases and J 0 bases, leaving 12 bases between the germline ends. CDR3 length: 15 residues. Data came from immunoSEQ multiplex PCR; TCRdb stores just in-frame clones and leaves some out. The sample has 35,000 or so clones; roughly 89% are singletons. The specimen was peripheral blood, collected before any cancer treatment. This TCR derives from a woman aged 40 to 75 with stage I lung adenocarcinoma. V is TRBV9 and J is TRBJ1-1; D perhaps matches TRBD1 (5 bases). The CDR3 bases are TGTGCCAGCAGCGCTCGAAGACAGATGAACACTGAAGCTTTCTTT. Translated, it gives CASSARRQMNTEAFF.